The rows below give T cell receptor beta chains drawn from one sample of a study of Ad26.COV2.S vaccination and SARS-CoV-2 variants. The assay was immunoSEQ multiplex PCR, and TCRdb's table has in-frame clones only and misses some. This sample has approximately 450,000 clones, with around nine tenths found just once. Sequencing used peripheral blood, obtained in a trial of Ad26.COV2.S vaccine versus placebo. These receptors all stem from a person between 18 and 65 years old who received the Ad26.COV2.S COVID-19 vaccine or a placebo. CDR3s include the opening cysteine and the closing phenylalanine or tryptophan. Each record gives: D gene, V gene, clone size, J gene, CDR3 DNA, CDR3 protein. A D gene is named only where the DNA matches it firmly. A row's size may be missing; if present it is once, few, many or a size class.

TRBD2	TRBV30	-	TRBJ2-1	TGTGCCTGCGGACTAGCGGGAAACAATGAGCAGTTCTTC	CACGLAGNNEQFF
-	TRBV28	-	TRBJ2-7	TGTGCCAGCAGCCCTATAGCGTACGAGCAGTACTTC	CASSPIAYEQYF
TRBD1	TRBV6-2/TRBV6-3	-	TRBJ1-4	TGTGCCAGCAGCCAGAACGGACAGGGTCGAGAAAAACTGTTTTTT	CASSQNGQGREKLFF
-	TRBV6-5	-	TRBJ1-2	TGTGCCAGCAGTTACTCCGGGACGTCCGAAGGCTACACCTTC	CASSYSGTSEGYTF
-	TRBV27	-	TRBJ2-7	TGTGCCAGCAGGGGGGACGGCTCCTACGAGCAGTACTTC	CASRGDGSYEQYF
-	TRBV29-1	-	TRBJ2-7	TGCAGCGTGGAAGGGGGAGAAGCGGATGACTCCTACGAGCAGTACTTC	CSVEGGEADDSYEQYF
-	TRBV19	-	TRBJ2-3	TGTGCCAGTAGGGACATTTTCACAGATACGCAGTATTTT	CASRDIFTDTQYF
TRBD1	TRBV5-8	-	TRBJ1-5	TGTGCCAGCAGCCCCATATCCGGGACAGGGAAAAGCAATCAGCCCCAGCATTTT	CASSPISGTGKSNQPQHF
-	TRBV4-3	few	TRBJ2-7	TGCGCCAGCAGCCAAGAGAGTTTGGGGGGATACGAGCAGTACTTC	CASSQESLGGYEQYF
TRBD2	TRBV9	-	TRBJ2-1	TGTGCCAGCAGCGTAGGAAGCCTAGCGGGTGGCTACAATGAGCAGTTCTTC	CASSVGSLAGGYNEQFF
-	TRBV19	-	TRBJ1-5	TGTGCCAGTAGTCTCTCAGGGGATAATCAGCCCCAGCATTTT	CASSLSGDNQPQHF
-	TRBV5-1	few	TRBJ1-1	TGCGCCAGCAGCTTGACAGGGAGACACACTGAAGCTTTCTTT	CASSLTGRHTEAFF
TRBD1	TRBV28	-	TRBJ1-2	TGTGCCAGCAGACGGGACAGGGGGAATTATGGCTACACCTTC	CASRRDRGNYGYTF
TRBD2	TRBV25-1	-	TRBJ2-1	TGTGCCAGCAGTGAACGGGGCGCGGGAGTTACGTTCTTC	CASSERGAGVTFF